The T cell receptor beta chain under discussion was sequenced for a study of cytomegalovirus exposure and HLA in healthy donors. As regards this clone: The antigen is undetermined.

This CDR3 spans 13 amino acids. The germline CDR1 and CDR2 sequences are SGHVS and FNYEAQ. V lost 2 bases to trimming and J lost 6 bases, with 7 bases between them. Study outcomes and limitations: A missense variant in DCLRE1C was later tied to TCR beta V- and J-gene trimming.

The PCR used 60 Vbeta and 13 Jbeta primers. Generated by immunoSEQ multiplex PCR, the TCRdb table keeps only in-frame clones and is missing some. The repertoire includes under 200,000 clones, 79% of them detected once, and approximately 0.73% sits in the top ten. Donors counted as nominally healthy when sampled, yet unrecorded immune exposures were likely. The receptor was derived from a woman aged 40 to 55 in good health and CMV-seronegative. The V and J genes are TRBV7-6 and TRBJ1-4; D gene unclear. The sample was PBMCs. CDR3 protein: CASSLLTDEKLFF. DNA for the CDR3: TGTGCCAGCAGCTTATTAACAGATGAAAAACTGTTTTTT.